A selection of T cell receptor beta chains follows, all from one sample in a study of blood T cell repertoires in COVID-19. Data came from immunoSEQ multiplex PCR; TCRdb stores just in-frame clones and leaves some out. The repertoire holds fewer than 75,000 clones, with about 88% as singletons. Input material: peripheral blood. These receptors all stem from an elderly man with acute or convalescent COVID-19. Both conserved end residues are part of each CDR3. The D gene is left open where the match is weak. Rows may omit the clone size; those that give it use once, few, many or a size class.

D gene	J gene	clone size	V gene	CDR3 length	CDR3 DNA	CDR3 protein
TRBD1	TRBJ1-2	once	TRBV12-3/TRBV12-4	13	TGTGCCAGCAGTCGGGACAGGGTTGGAGGCTACACCTTC	CASSRDRVGGYTF
NA	TRBJ1-1	NA	TRBV15	12	TGTGCCACCAGCAGGAGTAGTTTTAAGGCTTTCTTT	CATSRSSFKAFF
NA	TRBJ1-1	NA	TRBV28	17	TGTGCCAGCAGAATAATAAAAGGGGCCTGGGGATGGACTGAAGCTTTCTTT	CASRIIKGAWGWTEAFF
NA	TRBJ1-1	once	TRBV20-1	14	TGCAGTGCTAGTCGTGGGCAGGGGAACACTGAAGCTTTCTTT	CSASRGQGNTEAFF
NA	TRBJ2-1	NA	TRBV7-3	13	TGTGCCAGCAGCTCGACTAGTTTGAATGAGCAGTTCTTC	CASSSTSLNEQFF
TRBD1	TRBJ1-5	NA	TRBV6-5	14	TGTGCCAGCAGTCGACAGGGGGCGGGTCAGCCCCAGCATTTT	CASSRQGAGQPQHF
NA	TRBJ1-5	NA	TRBV2	13	TGTGCCAGTTGCGCCGATAGCAATCAGCCCCAGCATTTT	CASCADSNQPQHF
NA	TRBJ1-1	NA	TRBV27	14	TGTGCCAGCAGTTTTACTCACCGGAACACTGAAGCTTTCTTT	CASSFTHRNTEAFF
TRBD1	TRBJ2-3	NA	TRBV29-1	15	TGCAGCGCCCGGGGGCCAGGGGGCGAAGCAGATACGCAGTATTTT	CSARGPGGEADTQYF
TRBD1	TRBJ2-7	NA	TRBV12-3/TRBV12-4	13	TGTGCCAGCACCTCGGGACAGAGGAACGAGCAGTACTTC	CASTSGQRNEQYF
NA	TRBJ1-1	NA	TRBV10-1	13	TGCGCCAGCCGGCTCGGTGGCGGGACTGAAGCTTTCTTT	CASRLGGGTEAFF
TRBD1	TRBJ1-1	NA	TRBV5-1	14	TGCGCCAGCAGCATACAGGGGGCATTCACTGAAGCTTTCTTT	CASSIQGAFTEAFF
TRBD2	TRBJ2-5	NA	TRBV11-2	16	TGTGCCAGCAGCTCTTCTCCGGGGGGGGCCCAAGAGACCCAGTACTTC	CASSSSPGGAQETQYF
TRBD2	TRBJ2-2	NA	TRBV30	14	TGTGCCTGTAGCGGGGGGGCAAACACCGGGGAGCTGTTTTTT	CACSGGANTGELFF